One and the same sample provided the 28 T cell receptor beta chains below, sequenced in a study of shared clonotypes between healthy human individuals. The repertoire was sequenced with immunoSEQ multiplex PCR; TCRdb's copy has only in-frame clones and lacks some. The table has 2,500,000 or so clones, under 95% seen once. Sequenced material: naive CD4+ T cells from PBMCs. The subset denotes: CD45RA+ positively selected. The receptors shown here come from a man in his late teens or twenties in good health. Some clones in this sample may be carry-over from other donors' samples.

The J gene is TRBJ2-1, the V gene TRBV5-4, with 10 bases identical to TRBD2. V gave up 0 bases and J gave up 7 bases; unmatched junction bases: 4. This CDR3 is 15 amino acids long. Germline CDR1 SGHNT, CDR2 YYREEE (reference sequence). This CDR3 is CASSLEAGGGNEQFF. The CDR3 DNA follows: TGTGCCAGCAGCTTGGAAGCGGGAGGGGGGAATGAGCAGTTCTTC.

The gene calls are TRBV18 and TRBJ2-7; D not certain. The CDR3 runs to 14 residues. Germline V gives CDR1 KGHSH, CDR2 LQKENI. V gave up 3 bases and J gave up 2 bases, with 11 bases separating them. CDR3 nucleotide sequence: TGTGCCAGCTCACCGGCCCAGCTTCCCTACGAGCAGTACTTC. The encoded protein is CASSPAQLPYEQYF.

The chain uses TRBV7-2 and TRBJ2-5; TRBD2 is a possible D gene (5 bases). CDR1 is SGHTA and CDR2 is FQGNSA in the germline V gene. This CDR3 has 17 amino acids. V was trimmed by 5 bases and J by 5 bases, leaving 24 bases between them. The CDR3 here is CASSRAPLSSLHETQYF. As DNA, the CDR3 is TGTGCCAGCAGCCGTGCACCATTGTCTAGCCTCCATGAGACCCAGTACTTC.

The chain links TRBV30 to TRBJ2-1; TRBD2 matches 11 bases. CDR3 length: 16 amino acids. The V gene's germline CDR1 is GTSNPN and CDR2 SVGIG (reference sequence). The V gene end was trimmed by 4 bases and the J gene end by 1 base; junction bases not matched to a gene: 6. The CDR3 reads CAWTLLAGGSYNEQFF. In DNA, the CDR3 is TGTGCCTGGACCCTCCTAGCGGGAGGATCCTACAATGAGCAGTTCTTC.

Written as DNA, the CDR3 is TGTGCCTGGAGTGTATCGGATTTGGACTATGGCTACACCTTC. It specifies CAWSVSDLDYGYTF. The V call is TRBV30, the J call TRBJ1-2, with D unclear. Germline V gene data show CDR1 as GTSNPN and CDR2 as SVGIG (reference sequence). The CDR3 extends over 14 amino acids. Trimming took off 0 bases at V and 3 bases at J, with 11 bases between the two ends.

The chain recombines TRBV6-5 with TRBJ2-6, with D tentatively TRBD2 (5 bases). Germline V CDR1 and CDR2: MNHEY, SVGAGI. Trimming left V 6 bases short and J 2 bases short, with 14 bases between. CDR3 size: 16 residues. The CDR3 protein is CASSYLLRAGANVLTF. The CDR3 DNA reads TGTGCCAGCAGCTACCTACTGAGGGCTGGGGCCAACGTCCTGACTTTC.

The chain recombines TRBV28 with TRBJ1-5, with 8 bases matching TRBD1. CDR3 length equals 17 residues. Germline CDR1 and CDR2: MDHEN and SYDVKM. V gave up 1 base and J gave up 4 bases; unmatched junction bases: 9. The CDR3 coding sequence is TGTGCCAGCAGTTTATCCAGGGGGCTTATCTGGAATCAGCCCCAGCATTTT. Translating gives CASSLSRGLIWNQPQHF.

A single count supports this clone. The chain joins TRBV5-1 to TRBJ2-1, with a weak D call TRBD1 (7 bases). V was cut by 5 bases and J by 2 bases, with 17 bases left in between. The germline CDR1 and CDR2 sequences are SGHRS and YFSETQ. CDR3 size: 16 residues. The CDR3, as DNA: TGCGCCAGCAGTCAGGGGGAGGTGGGTCCCTACAATGAGCAGTTCTTC. It is translated as CASSQGEVGPYNEQFF.

The genes are TRBV10-3 and TRBJ2-7; perhaps TRBD2 as D (6 bases). CDR3 size: 15 residues. V lost 6 bases and J 0 bases, leaving 15 bases between the germline ends. The germline V gene has CDR1 ENHRY and CDR2 SYGVKD. CDR3 protein: CAISFSGDNSYEQYF. The CDR3 DNA follows: TGTGCCATCAGCTTTAGCGGAGATAACTCCTACGAGCAGTACTTC.

The chain has TRBV28 and TRBJ2-3; D perhaps matches TRBD2 (6 bases). In germline, CDR1 is MDHEN, CDR2 SYDVKM. The germline V and J ends were trimmed by 2 bases and 6 bases, with 18 bases remaining between them. The CDR3 has 16 amino acids. The CDR3 DNA reads as TGTGCCAGCAGTTTAGAGGCGGGACCCCCCCGGGATACGCAGTATTTT. Protein product: CASSLEAGPPRDTQYF.

V is TRBV9 and J is TRBJ2-6; D may correspond to TRBD1 or TRBD2 (5 bases each). V lost 0 bases to trimming and J lost 12 bases, with 19 bases between them. Germline V gene lookup returns CDR1 SGDLS and CDR2 YYNGEE. This CDR3 region has 16 residues. The CDR3 DNA reads as TGTGCCAGCAGCGTAGCCTCCCTGGGGGAACATAGCGTCCTGACTTTC. Amino acids: CASSVASLGEHSVLTF.

The chain carries TRBV19 and TRBJ2-4, with D perhaps given as TRBD1 or TRBD2 (5 bases each). Germline V lookup: CDR1 LNHDA, CDR2 SQIVND (reference sequence). CDR3 length: 16 residues. The germline V and J ends were trimmed by 1 base and 0 bases, with 10 bases remaining between them. Here the CDR3 reads CASSIGGTLAKNIQYF. The CDR3 bases are TGTGCCAGTAGTATAGGTGGGACCCTAGCCAAAAACATTCAGTACTTC.

Concerning this clone itself: At one end, the junction sequence differs from germline, possibly due to a read error. The chain is built from TRBV7-6 and TRBJ1-2; D is ambiguous. The CDR3 is 11 residues long. Per germline, CDR1 SGHVS and CDR2 FNYEAQ. The chain's CDR3 is CASTLQTVANF. The CDR3 coding sequence is TGTGCCAGCACCTTACAAACCGTGGCCAACTTC. Full variable domain (rest looked up from reference TRBV7-6 and TRBJ1-2): GAGVSQSPRYKVTKRGQDVALRCDPISGHVSLYWYRQALGQGPEFLTYFNYEAQQDKSGLPNDRFSAERPEGSISTLTIQRTEQRDSAMYRCASTLQTVANFGSGTRLTVV.

This clone appeared once. The chain carries TRBV19 and TRBJ2-3, with TRBD1 matching over 7 bases. Trimming at V came to 4 bases and at J to 6 bases, leaving 13 bases not matched to a gene. CDR3 size: 16 residues. Germline CDR1 and CDR2: LNHDA and SQIVND (reference sequence). The CDR3 reads CASSSQGVLVLDTQYF. CDR3 DNA: TGTGCCAGTAGTAGCCAGGGGGTATTAGTTCTGGATACGCAGTATTTT.

This chain connects TRBV7-3 to TRBJ2-3; 8 bases match TRBD2. Germline assignment: CDR1 SGHTA and CDR2 FQGTGA. The CDR3 spans 16 residues. V lost 2 bases and J lost 0; bases outside the gene matches: 4. CDR3 loop: CASSLWASGSTDTQYF. The CDR3 DNA reads TGTGCCAGCAGCTTATGGGCTAGCGGGAGCACAGATACGCAGTATTTT. Complete variable domain (other parts from reference TRBV7-3 and TRBJ2-3): GAGVSQTPSNKVTEKGKYVELRCDPISGHTALYWYRQSLGQGPEFLIYFQGTGAADDSGLPNDRFFAVRPEGSVSTLKIQRTERGDSAVYLCASSLWASGSTDTQYFGPGTRLTVL.

The gene calls are TRBV28 and TRBJ2-3; a weak D match, TRBD2 (6 bases). The CDR3 spans 15 residues. The V end lost 7 bases, the J end lost 1 base, and 15 bases lay between the germline ends. Germline V gene sequence: CDR1 MDHEN, CDR2 SYDVKM. DNA of the CDR3: TGTGCCAGCATCCTTAGCGGAACCGGCACAGATACGCAGTATTTT. It codes for CASILSGTGTDTQYF.

The rearrangement joins TRBV11-2 to TRBJ2-6, with D perhaps matching TRBD1 (5 bases). Trimming removed 2 bases at V and 2 bases at J, with 13 bases between. Germline lookup yields CDR1 SGHAT and CDR2 FQNNGV. The CDR3 is 17 residues long. Here the CDR3 DNA reads TGTGCCAGCAGCTTAAGTCAGGGCCGGACTGGGGCCAACGTCCTGACTTTC. Its translation: CASSLSQGRTGANVLTF.

The chain employs TRBV5-4 and TRBJ1-1; D is perhaps TRBD1 (5 bases). This CDR3 spans 15 amino acids. Germline V gene data show CDR1 as SGHNT and CDR2 as YYREEE (reference sequence). V lost 4 bases and J 1 base, leaving 14 bases between the germline ends. The CDR3, as DNA: TGTGCCAGCAGCCCAGGGAGATCCAAGAACACTGAAGCTTTCTTT. This sequence encodes CASSPGRSKNTEAFF.

In regard to this clone: This sample also contains other DNA sequences that code for the same CDR3. The chain combines TRBV2 with TRBJ2-3; 8 nucleotides match TRBD1. Germline V gene lookup returns CDR1 SNHLY and CDR2 FYNNEI. CDR3 length equals 14 residues. Trimming removed 1 base from V and 4 bases from J; junction bases left unmatched: 1. The CDR3: CASSEDRGADTQYF. CDR3 nucleotide sequence: TGTGCCAGCAGTGAAGACAGGGGGGCAGATACGCAGTATTTT.

The chain employs TRBV4-1 and TRBJ2-7; TRBD2 is a possible D gene (5 bases). Germline V gives CDR1 MGHRA, CDR2 YSYEKL. This CDR3 is 15 amino acids long. V gave up 3 bases and J gave up 5 bases, with 17 bases separating them. The DNA of the CDR3 is TGCGCCAGCAGCCAGGCACTACCGCCCGGGGACGAGCAGTACTTC. The encoded protein is CASSQALPPGDEQYF.

The chain combines TRBV27 with TRBJ1-1; no firm D call. From germline, CDR1 is MNHEY and CDR2 SMNVEV (reference sequence). V was cut by 4 bases and J by 3 bases, with 6 bases left in between. The CDR3 extends over 12 amino acids. The CDR3 reads CASSSVHTEAFF. CDR3 sequence (DNA): TGTGCCAGCAGTTCCGTCCACACTGAAGCTTTCTTT.

In the case of this clone: At the DNA level, this CDR3 is encoded by other sequences in the same sample as well. The rearrangement links TRBV7-6 to TRBJ2-3; 7 nucleotides match TRBD2. The CDR3 covers 14 residues. The germline V gene has CDR1 SGHVS and CDR2 FNYEAQ. J gave up 2 bases and V 1 base, and 0 bases lay outside the gene matches. CDR3 sequence reads: CASSLGLATDTQYF. For the CDR3, the DNA is TGTGCCAGCAGCTTAGGACTAGCCACAGATACGCAGTATTTT.

The chain uses TRBV19 and TRBJ2-1; D call uncertain. The V end was cut by 3 bases, the J end by 5 bases, with 8 bases between. The length of the CDR3 is 13 residues. The V gene's germline CDR1 is LNHDA and CDR2 SQIVND (reference sequence). CDR3: CASSILLNNEQFF. Written as DNA, the CDR3 is TGTGCCAGTAGTATTTTATTAAACAATGAGCAGTTCTTC.

The chain uses TRBV25-1 and TRBJ2-2; a weak D match, TRBD2 (5 bases). Germline loops: CDR1 MGHDK, CDR2 SYGVNS. The CDR3 spans 14 residues. Trimming removed 3 bases from V and 3 bases from J, with 8 bases in between. The CDR3 sequence is CASSDDYYTGELFF. CDR3 bases: TGTGCCAGCAGTGATGACTACTACACCGGGGAGCTGTTTTTT.

Concerning this clone: Other DNA sequences of this sample code for an identical CDR3. The V call is TRBV28, the J call TRBJ2-1; 7 positions agree with TRBD2. The CDR3 runs to 16 residues. Germline V gene sequence: CDR1 MDHEN, CDR2 SYDVKM. The V gene end was trimmed by 6 bases and the J gene end by 0 bases; junction bases not matched to a gene: 8. This CDR3 is CASRGLAASSYNEQFF. DNA for the CDR3: TGTGCCAGCAGGGGGCTAGCGGCTAGCTCCTACAATGAGCAGTTCTTC.

For the CDR3, the DNA is TGTGCCAGCAGTAAGGGACGGCCCTACGAGCAGTACTTC. Translated, it gives CASSKGRPYEQYF. V is TRBV6-1 and J is TRBJ2-7; D could derive from TRBD1 or TRBD2 (5 bases each). The CDR3 spans 13 residues. CDR1 and CDR2 from the germline V gene are MNHNS and SASEGT. The V gene lost 5 bases and the J gene lost 2 bases, with 10 bases spanning the gap.

The J gene is TRBJ1-4, the V gene TRBV5-1; D is undetermined. The CDR3 runs 14 residues. Deletions cut 0 bases from V and 5 bases from J, with 8 bases between. Germline V gene lookup returns CDR1 SGHRS and CDR2 YFSETQ. This CDR3 reads CASSLAAPNEKLFF. As DNA, the CDR3 is TGCGCCAGCAGCTTGGCAGCCCCGAATGAAAAACTGTTTTTT.

The chain is built from TRBV9 and TRBJ1-1; a possible D gene is TRBD1 (6 bases). Germline assignment: CDR1 SGDLS and CDR2 YYNGEE. This CDR3 is built from 15 residues. V was clipped by 4 bases and J by 1 base, with 14 bases between them. As DNA, the CDR3 is TGTGCCAGCAGCTTAGTGGACAGCTCGAACACTGAAGCTTTCTTT. Translation: CASSLVDSSNTEAFF.